This entry lists 29 T cell receptor beta chains sequenced from one sample in a study of cytomegalovirus exposure and HLA in healthy donors. 60 Vbeta and 13 Jbeta primers were used in PCR. Here immunoSEQ multiplex PCR was the method, and the copy in TCRdb shows in-frame clones only, minus some. Here the sample spans just over 150,000 clones, 60% to 80% being singletons. Sequencing was done on a sample of PBMCs. These receptor sequences come from a woman aged 50 to 60 in good health and CMV-seropositive.

This sequence joins TRBV4-1 and TRBJ2-2; 14 nucleotides match TRBD2. The CDR3 runs to 19 residues. V lost 2 bases to trimming and J lost 1 base; unmatched junction nucleotides: 6. CDR1 is MGHRA, CDR2 YSYEKL, per germline. CDR3 residues: CASSQTGTSGGVNTGELFF. CDR3 DNA: TGCGCCAGCAGCCAAACCGGGACTAGCGGGGGTGTGAACACCGGGGAGCTGTTTTTT.

CDR3 in DNA: TGTGCCAGCAGTTTATCGTCGGGTAGTCCCACTGAAGCTTTCTTT. This encodes CASSLSSGSPTEAFF. The V call is TRBV27, the J call TRBJ1-1; D is uncertain. Trimming cost V 0 bases and J 4 bases, with 12 bases left between them. CDR3 size: 15 residues. Germline CDR1 is MNHEY and CDR2 is SMNVEV (reference sequence).

V is TRBV11-2 and J is TRBJ2-7; 10 bases are a match to TRBD1. CDR1 is SGHAT, CDR2 FQNNGV, per germline. The CDR3 sequence is 14 residues long. Unmatched junction bases numbered 1, after V lost 3 bases and J lost 2 bases. CDR3 bases: TGTGCCAGCAGCTTGACAGGGGGCCCCTACGAGCAGTACTTC. It encodes CASSLTGGPYEQYF.

The chain has TRBV2 and TRBJ2-1; 9 bases line up with TRBD1. V shed 7 bases and J 5 bases; nucleotides not matched to a gene: 6. Germline assignment: CDR1 SNHLY and CDR2 FYNNEI. The CDR3 is 14 amino acids. DNA of the CDR3: TGTGCCAGCAACCGGGACAGGGATCACAATGAGCAGTTCTTC. It translates to CASNRDRDHNEQFF.

The J gene is TRBJ2-1, the V gene TRBV7-2; TRBD1 aligns across 7 bases. CDR1 SGHTA and CDR2 FQGNSA come from the germline V gene. V lost 5 bases to trimming and J lost 15 bases; unmatched junction nucleotides: 16. CDR3 size: 14 residues. CDR3: CASSPTPPLTGVFF. CDR3 sequence (DNA): TGTGCCAGCAGCCCGACGCCGCCTCTAACAGGGGTGTTCTTC.

There are a few counts of this clone. The chain links TRBV5-1 to TRBJ2-2; 9 bases fit TRBD1. The germline gives CDR1 SGHRS, CDR2 YFSETQ. The CDR3 has 15 residues. With V trimmed by 4 bases and J by 4 bases, 5 bases remained unmatched. CDR3 DNA: TGCGCCAGCAGCAGGACAGGGGAGGTCACCGGGGAGCTGTTTTTT. Protein: CASSRTGEVTGELFF.

The gene calls are TRBV5-6 and TRBJ2-5; maybe TRBD1 (6 bases). The J call may be faulty, since TRBJ2-7 better matches the DNA end. Germline V CDR1 and CDR2: SGHDT, YYEEEE. The length of the CDR3 is 14 residues. The CDR3 loop reads CASSIQGQTYEQYF. The CDR3 nucleotides read TGTGCCAGCAGCATCCAAGGACAGACCTACGAGCAGTACTTC.

This sequence joins TRBV7-2 and TRBJ2-2; weak D call: TRBD2 (7 bases). The germline gives CDR1 SGHTA, CDR2 FQGNSA. The CDR3 has 15 residues. Trimming cost V 1 base and J 3 bases, with 9 bases left between them. CDR3 sequence: CASSLGGGYTGELFF. The CDR3 coding sequence is TGTGCCAGCAGCTTAGGCGGGGGCTACACCGGGGAGCTGTTTTTT.

CDR3 region: CASSPSSMDEQFF. The CDR3 DNA sequence: TGTGCCAGCAGCCCGAGCTCGATGGATGAGCAGTTCTTC. This sequence joins TRBV11-2 and TRBJ2-1; the D is unclear. Per the germline V gene, CDR1 is SGHAT and CDR2 is FQNNGV. Trimming removed 5 bases at V and 8 bases at J, with 13 bases between. The CDR3 consists of 13 residues.

Comment on this clone: It is unclear where the CDR3 begins or ends on the DNA, so no DNA is shown, and the CDR3 is as TCRdb lists it. The CDR3 loop is CSVLISAPYNEQFF. The chain has TRBV29-1 and TRBJ2-1; the D call in the table, TRBD2, was not verified against the DNA. Germline-derived CDR1 and CDR2 are SQVTM and ANQGSEA. The CDR3 is 14 amino acids in total, end residues counted.

This clone was counted a single time. V usage is TRBV4-3 and J usage is TRBJ2-6; the D gene is possibly TRBD1 (6 bases). The germline V gene has CDR1 LGHNA and CDR2 YSLEER. This CDR3 has 18 residues. Trimming pared 2 bases from V and 4 bases from J, leaving 18 bases between. The CDR3 DNA reads as TGCGCCAGCAGCCAATTACAGGGTCGAGGAACCGGGGCCAACGTCCTGACTTTC. It encodes CASSQLQGRGTGANVLTF.

The sample holds one count of this clone. The chain carries TRBV6-6 and TRBJ1-3; TRBD1 aligns across 8 bases. CDR3 size: 15 residues. Per the germline V gene, CDR1 is MNHNY and CDR2 is SVGAGI (reference sequence). V shed 5 bases and J 0 bases; nucleotides not matched to a gene: 3. CDR3 DNA sequence: TGTGCCAGCAGTGGACAGGGCCTCTCTGGAAACACCATATATTTT. As protein: CASSGQGLSGNTIYF.

V gene TRBV6-5 combines with J gene TRBJ1-2, with 9 bases that match TRBD1. The V segment lost 10 bases and the J segment 9 bases; nucleotides outside the gene matches: 9. The CDR3 length is 12 residues. The V gene's germline CDR1 is MNHEY and CDR2 SVGAGI. This CDR3 reads CATTGTGRSYTF. CDR3 sequence (DNA): TGTGCCACAACCGGGACAGGGCGCAGCTACACCTTC.

This clone showed up just a few times. The genes are TRBV4-3 and TRBJ2-2, with 8 bases that match TRBD1. CDR3 length: 15 amino acids. V shed 2 bases and J 6 bases; nucleotides not matched to a gene: 5. The germline gives CDR1 LGHNA, CDR2 YSLEER. The CDR3 DNA is TGCGCCAGCAGCCAACGCACACAGGGGGCCGGGGAGCTGTTTTTT. Its translation is CASSQRTQGAGELFF.

This chain joins TRBV9 and TRBJ1-3, with D maybe TRBD1 (6 bases). The CDR3 sequence is 15 residues long. V was pared by 0 bases and J by 4 bases, with 11 bases between. Germline V gene sequence: CDR1 SGDLS, CDR2 YYNGEE. The CDR3 spells CASSVGDRIGNTIYF. The CDR3 DNA sequence: TGTGCCAGCAGCGTAGGCGACAGGATCGGAAACACCATATATTTT.

This rearrangement joins TRBV18 to TRBJ2-5; 9 nucleotides line up with TRBD1. Germline lookup yields CDR1 KGHSH and CDR2 LQKENI. The CDR3 sequence is 13 residues long. V shed 4 bases, J shed 4 bases, and the junction held 1 base outside the gene matches. The CDR3 here is CASSRDRVETQYF. The CDR3 DNA follows: TGTGCCAGCTCACGGGACAGGGTAGAGACCCAGTACTTC.

The V and J genes are TRBV5-4 and TRBJ2-7; D remains unclear. The CDR3 runs 14 residues. Per the germline V gene, CDR1 is SGHNT and CDR2 is YYREEE (reference sequence). V dropped 4 bases and J dropped 4 bases, with 15 bases sitting between them. The CDR3 here is CASSPYPAGYEQYF. Written as DNA, the CDR3 is TGTGCCAGCAGCCCTTATCCGGCCGGGTACGAGCAGTACTTC.

The chain has TRBV5-1 and TRBJ1-1, with 8 bases aligning to TRBD1. V lost 4 bases, J lost 0 bases, and 8 bases stayed unmatched. This CDR3 spans 16 amino acids. The germline CDR1 and CDR2 sequences are SGHRS and YFSETQ. The CDR3 is CASSAGTGPMNTEAFF. Written as DNA, the CDR3 is TGCGCCAGCAGCGCAGGGACAGGACCTATGAACACTGAAGCTTTCTTT.

This chain joins TRBV25-1 and TRBJ2-7, with 9 positions matching TRBD1. Germline V CDR1 and CDR2: MGHDK, SYGVNS. The junction had 3 bases not matched to a gene; V was cut back by 3 bases and J by 3 bases. CDR3 length: 14 amino acids. CDR3 sequence: CASSETGGIYEQYF. CDR3 sequence (DNA): TGTGCCAGCAGTGAGACAGGGGGTATCTACGAGCAGTACTTC.

The rearrangement links TRBV6-5 to TRBJ2-5, with 7 bases matching TRBD1. The closer fit of TRBJ2-7 to the DNA end suggests the J call may be wrong. This CDR3 is 14 amino acids long. CDR1 is MNHEY, CDR2 SVGAGI, per germline. CDR3 nucleotides: TGTGCCAGCAGTCTCGACAGGGTCACCTACGAGCAGTACTTC. Encoded protein: CASSLDRVTYEQYF.

The V call is TRBV6-5, the J call TRBJ1-4, with D possibly TRBD1 on 6 matching bases. CDR1 is MNHEY and CDR2 is SVGAGI in the germline V gene. The V gene lost 0 bases and the J gene lost 7 bases, with 15 bases spanning the gap. This CDR3 comprises 16 residues. CDR3 sequence: CASSYSPPRGGEKLFF. CDR3 bases: TGTGCCAGCAGTTACTCACCCCCCAGGGGTGGTGAAAAACTGTTTTTT.

V usage is TRBV7-6 and J usage is TRBJ1-1, with TRBD1 matching 8 bases. This CDR3 is 14 amino acids long. The germline CDR1 and CDR2 sequences are SGHVS and FNYEAQ. J lost 6 bases, V lost 5 bases, and 8 bases had no gene match. For the CDR3, the DNA is TGTGCCAGCAGCCAACAGGGGGGAGGCGCTGAAGCTTTCTTT. It specifies CASSQQGGGAEAFF.

The CDR3 DNA follows: TGTGCCAGCAGCTTAGAAACAGTCTCCTACAATGAGCAGTTCTTC. Translating it yields CASSLETVSYNEQFF. The rearrangement joins TRBV7-2 to TRBJ2-1; no reliable D call. Trimming shortened V by 1 base and J by 0 bases, and 7 bases separated the two germline ends. The CDR3 sequence is 15 residues long. Germline CDR1 SGHTA, CDR2 FQGNSA. The variable domain in full, completed from reference TRBV7-2 and TRBJ2-1, reads GAGVSQSPSNKVTEKGKDVELRCDPISGHTALYWYRQSLGQGLEFLIYFQGNSAPDKSGLPSDRFSAERTGGSVSTLTIQRTQQEDSAVYLCASSLETVSYNEQFFGPGTRLTVL.

The rearrangement links TRBV4-1 to TRBJ1-4; D perhaps matches TRBD1 (5 bases). There are 16 residues in the CDR3. V was clipped by 1 base and J by 7 bases, with 16 bases between them. Germline CDR1 reads MGHRA; CDR2 reads YSYEKL. Here the CDR3 reads CASSQVGAQIGEKLFF. The DNA for the CDR3 is TGCGCCAGCAGCCAAGTTGGGGCGCAAATTGGTGAAAAACTGTTTTTT.

This sequence joins TRBV4-3 and TRBJ2-1; tentative D call: TRBD1 (5 bases). The CDR3 runs to 16 residues. Trimming removed 1 base from V and 5 bases from J, with 15 bases in between. In germline, CDR1 is LGHNA, CDR2 YSLEER. The CDR3 nucleotides read TGCGCCAGCAGCCAAGTCTCAGGGTGGTTGAACAATGAGCAGTTCTTC. It codes for CASSQVSGWLNNEQFF.

This chain links TRBV5-4 with TRBJ2-7; unclear D gene. CDR1 and CDR2 (germline): SGHNT, YYREEE (reference sequence). V lost 4 bases, J lost 3 bases, and 14 bases lay in between. This CDR3 contains 14 residues. The CDR3 sequence is CASSVETNRYEQYF. CDR3 DNA sequence: TGTGCCAGCAGCGTAGAAACCAACCGCTACGAGCAGTACTTC.

The V call is TRBV5-6, the J call TRBJ2-5, with 11 bases identical to TRBD2. Germline lookup yields CDR1 SGHDT and CDR2 YYEEEE. V was clipped by 0 bases and J by 5 bases; unmatched bases: 6. CDR3 size: 16 residues. The CDR3 is CASSLVAGGPWETQYF. CDR3 bases: TGTGCCAGCAGCTTGGTAGCGGGAGGGCCATGGGAGACCCAGTACTTC.

The rearrangement joins TRBV5-1 to TRBJ2-7, with 7 bases fitting TRBD2. V lost 0 bases to trimming and J lost 1 base; unmatched junction nucleotides: 4. This CDR3 comprises 15 residues. Per germline, CDR1 SGHRS and CDR2 YFSETQ. The chain's CDR3 is CASSLVGGHSYEQYF. The CDR3 coding sequence is TGCGCCAGCAGCTTGGTGGGAGGGCATTCCTACGAGCAGTACTTC.

This sequence joins TRBV4-1 and TRBJ2-5, with a weak D call TRBD1 (6 bases). The germline gives CDR1 MGHRA, CDR2 YSYEKL. V lost 5 bases, J lost 6 bases, and 19 bases lay in between. The CDR3 covers 15 residues. DNA of the CDR3: TGCGCCAGCAGCACGACAATCGACAGGCCCCAGACCCAGTACTTC. Translation: CASSTTIDRPQTQYF.